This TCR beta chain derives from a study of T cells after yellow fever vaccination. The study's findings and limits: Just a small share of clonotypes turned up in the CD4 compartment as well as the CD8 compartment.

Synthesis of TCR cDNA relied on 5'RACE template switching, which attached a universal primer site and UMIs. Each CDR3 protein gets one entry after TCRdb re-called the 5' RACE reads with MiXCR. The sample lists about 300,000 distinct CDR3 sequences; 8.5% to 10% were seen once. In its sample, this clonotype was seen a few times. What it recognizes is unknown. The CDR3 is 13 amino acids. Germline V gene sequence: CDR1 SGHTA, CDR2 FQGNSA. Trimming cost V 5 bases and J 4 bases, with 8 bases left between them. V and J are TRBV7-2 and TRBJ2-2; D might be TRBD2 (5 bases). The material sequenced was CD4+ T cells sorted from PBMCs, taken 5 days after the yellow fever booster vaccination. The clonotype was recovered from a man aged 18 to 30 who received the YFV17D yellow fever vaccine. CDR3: CASSQGLTGELFF. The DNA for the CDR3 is TGTGCCAGCAGCCAAGGACTCACCGGGGAGCTGTTTTTT.